This TCR beta chain comes out of a study of T-cell memory formation after mild COVID-19. Study details: TCR clusters were mostly donor specific.

With respect to this clonotype: Its antigen is not known.

With V trimmed by 3 bases and J by 3 bases, 1 base remained unmatched. The CDR3 totals 13 residues. CDR1 and CDR2 (germline): SGHTA, FQGNSA. It was 5'RACE with constant-segment primers that produced the TCR alpha and TCR beta cDNA libraries, which carried sample barcodes and UMIs. TCRdb re-analysed the 5' RACE reads in MiXCR, keeping a single row per CDR3 protein. The sample includes 250,000 or so distinct CDR3 sequences, roughly 17% seen only once; the top ten take approximately 22%. Overall study results and limits: Among contracting clones, CD4+ were mainly CM/EM and CD8+ enriched in EMRA. Memory cells collected pre-infection included some clones that later responded, suggesting cross-reactive memory joined.

This clonotype originated in a man aged 18 to 35 who had mild COVID-19 (a few samples of this study predate the infection). Cell type and time point are not known. The sequenced sample was PBMCs or a T cell subset sorted from them (not recorded which). This chain joins TRBV7-2 and TRBJ1-1; 7 bases line up with TRBD1. CDR3 amino acids: CASSFDRDTEAFF. Written as DNA, the CDR3 is TGTGCCAGCAGCTTTGACAGGGACACTGAAGCTTTCTTT.